The subject of this entry is one T cell receptor beta chain. This sample stems from a study of cytomegalovirus exposure and HLA in healthy donors. Generated by immunoSEQ multiplex PCR, the TCRdb table keeps only in-frame clones and is missing some. The top ten hold around 8% of the sample, which has about 54,000 clones, around 90% seen once. The sequencing input was PBMCs. The receptor comes from a woman in her late teens or twenties in good health and CMV-seropositive.

Here the CDR3 reads CASSFNQAGGPYAGELFF. DNA for the CDR3: TGTGCCAGCAGCTTTAATCAAGCGGGGGGGCCCTATGCCGGGGAGCTGTTTTTT. The V and J genes are TRBV7-6 and TRBJ2-2; TRBD2 matches at 10 bases. The CDR3 runs to 18 residues. CDR1 and CDR2 (germline): SGHVS, FNYEAQ. The V gene end was trimmed by 3 bases and the J gene end by 6 bases; junction bases not matched to a gene: 13.